A selection of T cell receptor beta chains follows, all from one sample in a study of shared clonotypes between healthy human individuals. Using immunoSEQ multiplex PCR, the repertoire was profiled, and TCRdb retains in-frame clones only, with some absent. The sample contains roughly 1 million clones, about four fifths of which appear only once. The source material was memory CD4+ T cells from PBMCs. Receptor source: a young man in good health. Some clones in this sample may be carry-over from other donors' samples. Each CDR3 is given with its conserved first and last residue. The D gene is left open where the match is weak. Some rows have no size entry. The others give once, few or many, or a class for an expanded clone.

- TRBJ2-7 TRBV6-1 TRBD2 CASSEAHPSGLANTYEQYF
- TRBJ1-1 TRBV5-4 - CASSPTGQSRRMNTEAFF
once TRBJ2-1 TRBV6-8 - CASSPISSRPGFF
- TRBJ2-5 TRBV5-4 TRBD1 CASSLRQGAGETQYF
- TRBJ1-2 TRBV2 - CASSELGRLNYGYTF
- TRBJ2-7 TRBV7-2 - CASSVSSYEQYF
- TRBJ1-1 TRBV18 TRBD1 CASSRGQGVTEAFF
- TRBJ2-7 TRBV6-5 - CASSSILAEQYF
- TRBJ1-2 TRBV7-2 TRBD1 CASSFTGGAGGYTF
- TRBJ1-3 TRBV6-1 - CASSGWGQDSGNTIYF
- TRBJ1-4 TRBV29-1 - CSSRGQNEKLLF
once TRBJ2-7 TRBV7-6 - CASSIWAGTHEQYF
- TRBJ2-1 TRBV5-1 TRBD2 CASSLGTSGRATEQFF
- TRBJ2-7 TRBV6-6 TRBD2 CATRGGASYEQYF
- TRBJ2-5 TRBV29-1 - CSVARGQETQYF
- TRBJ2-7 TRBV6-1 - CASRGLNSYEQYF
few TRBJ1-2 TRBV30 TRBD1 CAWAGQTNYGYTF
- TRBJ2-5 TRBV29-1 - CSVEAYQETQYF
- TRBJ2-7 TRBV28 - CASSKPRDGENEQYF
- TRBJ2-1 TRBV11-3 TRBD2 CASSRRTSGINEQFF
- TRBJ2-5 TRBV2 TRBD2 CASTLAGEEQYF
- TRBJ1-4 TRBV7-9 TRBD1 CASSQPSKGTGWNEKLFF
- TRBJ2-7 TRBV6-6 TRBD1 CASSYQPGTGAEQYF
- TRBJ1-5 TRBV5-4 - CASSIDSNQPQHF
few TRBJ1-1 TRBV4-2 - CASSQEDVAPGTEAFF
- TRBJ2-7 TRBV5-6 - CASSLIEGAYEQYF
- TRBJ2-7 TRBV7-9 TRBD2 CASTGGGGVYEQYF
few TRBJ2-2 TRBV28 - CALGKGPTGELFF
- TRBJ1-5 TRBV18 TRBD1 CASSSDRGRNQPQHF
once TRBJ2-1 TRBV25-1 TRBD1 CASSDDFGTGGEDEQFF
- TRBJ2-7 TRBV5-4 - CASSPALARINEQYF
- TRBJ1-2 TRBV11-2 - CASSPSGGPANYGYTF
- TRBJ2-7 TRBV6-1 - CASSEVSGNSYEQYF
- TRBJ1-1 TRBV2 - CASSLTVRGGTEAFF
- TRBJ1-3 TRBV5-1 TRBD1 CASSPGGSGNTIYF
- TRBJ1-2 TRBV28 - CASGDSGYTF
- TRBJ1-3 TRBV2 TRBD1 CASSPGQGVFSSSGNTIYF
few TRBJ1-4 TRBV9 - CASSVGPKTSMFF
- TRBJ1-3 TRBV11-3 - CASSPQRGSLWVRTGNTIYF
- TRBJ1-5 TRBV5-1 - CASSPGPGLRDQPQHF
- TRBJ2-1 TRBV5-1 TRBD2 CASSLGGTSGTDEQFF
- TRBJ1-2 TRBV4-1 - CASSQAPGTYYGYTF